This TCR beta chain was identified during a study of PD-L1 blockade in urothelial cancer. Libraries were prepared by immunoSEQ multiplex PCR; TCRdb keeps only in-frame clonotypes and omits some of them. The sample has about 90,000 clones, 70% to 90% seen once. Time point denoted: peripheral blood 6 weeks after treatment start. CDR3 size: 14 residues. The germline V gene has CDR1 MNHNY and CDR2 SVGAGI (reference sequence). With V trimmed by 6 bases and J by 1 base, 4 bases remained unmatched. The chain couples TRBV6-6 to TRBJ1-1; 8 bases agree with TRBD1. The input for sequencing was PBMCs, taken around atezolizumab (anti-PD-L1) treatment. This TCR came from a man between 65 and 79 years old with urothelial cancer. The CDR3 region has the DNA TGTGCCAGCAGGACAGGGGATAGGAACACTGAAGCTTTCTTT. Translation gives CASRTGDRNTEAFF.